The rows below give T cell receptor beta chains drawn from one sample of a study of a mutant IDH1 vaccine in newly diagnosed glioma. These receptors lack a known antigen. TCRdb keeps only in-frame clones here, not all; method: immunoSEQ multiplex PCR. The sample has tens of thousands of clones, approximately 82% seen once. Sequencing used PBMCs, obtained from a glioma patient whose treatment included an IDH1 peptide vaccine. These receptors were taken from a young woman with glioma. Some clones in this sample may be carry-over from other donors' samples. The CDR3 runs from the conserved cysteine through the conserved F or W. The D gene is left open where the match is weak. Clone size is shown for a subset of rows, as once, few, many or a class of expanded clone.

D,size,J,V,DNA,CDR3
TRBD1,.,TRBJ2-7,TRBV11-2,TGTGCCAGCAGCTTAGTGGCGACAGGGGGCTTGTACGAGCAGTACTTC,CASSLVATGGLYEQYF
.,.,TRBJ2-5,TRBV29-1,TGCAGCGTTGACCGTGCCACAGCCAGTCAAGAGACCCAGTACTTC,CSVDRATASQETQYF
.,few,TRBJ1-4,TRBV5-1,TGCGCCAGCAGCCCCGGCGGACCTAATGAAAAACTGTTTTTT,CASSPGGPNEKLFF
.,.,TRBJ2-3,TRBV4-2,TGTGCCAGCAGCCAAGATCAGGGCGGCCCAGATACGCAGTATTTT,CASSQDQGGPDTQYF
.,.,TRBJ1-2,TRBV2,TGTGCCAGCAGTGATCAGGTGGCCCCGAAGTATGGCTACACCTTC,CASSDQVAPKYGYTF
.,.,TRBJ1-5,TRBV27,TGTGCCAGCAGTTTAGCGGTACGTCAGCCCCAGCATTTT,CASSLAVRQPQHF
TRBD1,.,TRBJ2-7,TRBV4-3,TGCGCCAGCAGCCCTAGGACAGGGCCCTACGAGCAGTACTTC,CASSPRTGPYEQYF
.,.,TRBJ1-4,TRBV29-1,TGCAGCGTTGACAGGGGCGGGGAAAAACTGTTTTTT,CSVDRGGEKLFF
TRBD2,.,TRBJ2-7,TRBV7-2,TGTGCCAGCAGCTTAGACGGGGCTAGCGGCTACGAGCAGTACTTC,CASSLDGASGYEQYF
TRBD2,.,TRBJ2-3,TRBV11-1,TGTGCCAGCAGGAGACTAGCGGGGGGGTCCGCTAGCACAGATACGCAGTATTTT,CASRRLAGGSASTDTQYF
.,.,TRBJ2-6,TRBV4-2,TGTGCCAGCAGCCAAGACCAAAATCTTCAACCCTCTGGGGCCAACGTCCTGACTTTC,CASSQDQNLQPSGANVLTF
TRBD1,.,TRBJ1-2,TRBV4-1,TGCGCCAGCAGCCAAGATCCGGGACAGGGGGCCTATGGCTACACCTTC,CASSQDPGQGAYGYTF
.,few,TRBJ1-1,TRBV4-2,TGTGCCAGCAGCCAAGGCTGGACAGATTTGAACACTGAAGCTTTCTTT,CASSQGWTDLNTEAFF
TRBD2,.,TRBJ2-3,TRBV7-2,TGTGCCAGCAGCTCCCTAGCGGAATCCACAGATACGCAGTATTTT,CASSSLAESTDTQYF
.,few,TRBJ1-2,TRBV11-2,TGTGCCAGCAGCTATAGTCAGGGCTCAAATGGCTACACCTTC,CASSYSQGSNGYTF
TRBD1,.,TRBJ1-4,TRBV6-1,TGTGCCAGCAGCTTACAGGGGCTGACTAATGAAAAACTGTTTTTT,CASSLQGLTNEKLFF
.,.,TRBJ1-2,TRBV6-6,TGTGCCAGCAGTGCCCCGAGGACCGGGGACTATGGCTACACCTTC,CASSAPRTGDYGYTF
.,.,TRBJ2-1,TRBV5-8,TGTGCCAGCAGCTTGGTGGAGGGGGACAATGAGCAGTTCTTC,CASSLVEGDNEQFF
.,.,TRBJ2-4,TRBV6-1,TGTGCCACCACAGCCAGGCTAGCCAAAAACATTCAGTACTTC,CATTARLAKNIQYF
.,few,TRBJ1-2,TRBV10-1,TGCGCCGGAACACTTCGGACAGCAAACTATGGCTACACCTTC,CAGTLRTANYGYTF
TRBD1,.,TRBJ2-2,TRBV11-2,TGTGCCAGCAGCTTATTAACAGGGGAAAGGCCCGGGGAGCTGTTTTTT,CASSLLTGERPGELFF
.,.,TRBJ2-2,TRBV19,TGTGCCAGTAGTATTGGCCTAGTGCCAAACACCGGGGAGCTGTTTTTT,CASSIGLVPNTGELFF
TRBD1,.,TRBJ1-1,TRBV19,TGTGCCAGTAGTGAACAGGGGGGAACTGAAGCTTTCTTT,CASSEQGGTEAFF
TRBD1,.,TRBJ1-2,TRBV28,TGTGCCAGCAGTTTATTTATGGGGGCAGGGGGCCCATATGGCTACACCTTC,CASSLFMGAGGPYGYTF
TRBD1,.,TRBJ1-1,TRBV7-9,TGTGCCAGCAGCCGGCGACAGGGGAACACTGAAGCTTTCTTT,CASSRRQGNTEAFF
.,once,TRBJ1-3,TRBV9,TGTGCCAGCAGCCTCAGCTCCGGGACGTCCGGAAACACCATATATTTT,CASSLSSGTSGNTIYF
.,.,TRBJ1-2,TRBV7-9,TGTGCCAGCAGCCTCCTCGACGAGGTTCGCTATGGCTACACCTTC,CASSLLDEVRYGYTF
.,.,TRBJ2-3,TRBV6-6,TGTGCCAGCAGCCCGGATTCAGATACGCAGTATTTT,CASSPDSDTQYF
.,.,TRBJ1-5,TRBV30,TGTGCCTGGAGTGTTGTGGGGATATATCAGCCCCAGCATTTT,CAWSVVGIYQPQHF
.,.,TRBJ1-6,TRBV6-4,TGTGCCAGCAGTGACCTACCCCTGAGGACACCCCTCCACTTT,CASSDLPLRTPLHF
.,.,TRBJ1-5,TRBV7-9,TGTGCCAGCAGCTCGGGGGGGCAGTTCTATCAGCCCCAGCATTTT,CASSSGGQFYQPQHF
TRBD1,.,TRBJ1-1,TRBV6-4,TGTGCCAGCAGTCCAACCGGGACAGGGTGGACTGAAGCTTTCTTT,CASSPTGTGWTEAFF
TRBD1,.,TRBJ1-5,TRBV27,TGTGCCAGCAGCTCGGACAGGGGGAGCAATCAGCCCCAGCATTTT,CASSSDRGSNQPQHF
TRBD2,.,TRBJ2-1,TRBV9,TGTGCCAGCAGCGTAGGGACTAGCGGGGGGGCAGATGAGCAGTTCTTC,CASSVGTSGGADEQFF
.,.,TRBJ2-3,TRBV9,TGTGCCAGCAACGTAGAGGGGGGTAGGGATACGCAGTATTTT,CASNVEGGRDTQYF
TRBD1,.,TRBJ2-5,TRBV30,TGTGCCTGGAGCCCGGACAGGGGTCGAGAGACCCAGTACTTC,CAWSPDRGRETQYF
.,once,TRBJ2-2,TRBV4-2,TGTGCCAGCAGCCAAGATCAACTAGTAGGCGGGGAGCTGTTTTTT,CASSQDQLVGGELFF
.,once,TRBJ2-7,TRBV30,TGTGCCTGGGGCAGTAGCGCCCCTTACGAGCAGTACTTC,CAWGSSAPYEQYF
.,.,TRBJ2-7,TRBV27,TGTGCCAGTTCCGGATTGGAGGATTACGAGCAGTACTTC,CASSGLEDYEQYF
.,.,TRBJ1-3,TRBV7-9,TGTGCCAGCAGCTTAAGTACCGGGACACCTATGCGGCCTAACACCATATATTTT,CASSLSTGTPMRPNTIYF
.,.,TRBJ2-7,TRBV4-2,TGTGCCAGCAGCCAAGATCTTTTAGGGCTCGAGCAGTACTTC,CASSQDLLGLEQYF
.,.,TRBJ2-7,TRBV5-1,TGCGCCAGCAGCTTAGGGGCCTCCTACGAGCAGTGCTTC,CASSLGASYEQCF
.,.,TRBJ2-5,TRBV30,TGTGCCTGGAGCGGGGGCCAAGAGACCCAGTACTTC,CAWSGGQETQYF
.,once,TRBJ1-4,TRBV19,TGTGGCAGTAGAGGGGGAGGCCCCAATGAAAAACTGTTTTTT,CGSRGGGPNEKLFF
.,.,TRBJ2-2,TRBV7-8,TGTGCCAGCAGCTTTTCAGTTGGTGGCACCGGGGAGCTGTTTTTT,CASSFSVGGTGELFF
TRBD1,.,TRBJ2-2,TRBV5-1,TGCGCCAGCACCAAATCCGGGACAGGGAACACCGGGGAGCTGTTTTTT,CASTKSGTGNTGELFF
TRBD1,.,TRBJ1-1,TRBV6-5,TGTGCCAGCAGCGGTCGACAGGGTAACACTGAAGCTTTCTTT,CASSGRQGNTEAFF
.,.,TRBJ1-5,TRBV18,TGTGCCAGCTCACCCGTTTCAGGGGCCTCCAATCAGCCCCAGCATTTT,CASSPVSGASNQPQHF
TRBD2,.,TRBJ2-7,TRBV23-1,TGCGCCAGCAGTCAATTGACGGGGGGCGAGCAGTACTTC,CASSQLTGGEQYF
.,once,TRBJ1-3,TRBV9,TGTGCCAGCAGCGTGGGGGACGGAAACACCATATATTTT,CASSVGDGNTIYF
.,.,TRBJ1-2,TRBV7-2,TGTGCCAGCAGCCCTCGACTGACTAACTATGGCTACACCTTC,CASSPRLTNYGYTF
.,.,TRBJ1-1,TRBV19,TGTGCCAGTGTCCAGGGGAGGACTGAAGCTTTCTTT,CASVQGRTEAFF
.,.,TRBJ1-1,TRBV4-2,TGTGCCAGCAGTAGTAGGAACACTGAAGCTTTCTTT,CASSSRNTEAFF
TRBD1,.,TRBJ1-1,TRBV4-3,TGCGCCAGCAGCCAAGATTCGGGACAGGGCACTGAAGATTTCTTT,CASSQDSGQGTEDFF
.,.,TRBJ2-7,TRBV6-5,TGTGCCAGCAGTTACGAGGGTTCCTACGAGCAGTACTTC,CASSYEGSYEQYF